This is a list of T cell receptor beta chains from one sample in a study of blood T cell repertoires in COVID-19. Assay: immunoSEQ multiplex PCR; the TCRdb copy retains only in-frame clones and omits some. Of about 260,000 clones in the sample, around nine tenths are singletons; the top ten hold approximately 8.2%. Sequences were obtained from peripheral blood. These receptors originate from a middle-aged man with active or convalescent COVID-19. The CDR3 runs from the conserved cysteine through the conserved F or W.

v_call cdr3_aa
TRBV5-4 CASSLGGGAVIYEQYF
TRBV20-1 CSVRRQGGYTF
TRBV3-1/TRBV3-2 CASSPYRDPYEQYF
TRBV7-9 CASSPSGELFF
TRBV7-9 CASTLTENTEAFF
TRBV6-5 CASGTGSILTGELFF
TRBV19 CASSIDESYEQYF
TRBV27 CASSPRTSGSYEQYF
TRBV29-1 CSVGGLGATETQYF
TRBV7-8 CASSLIGQGDHYNEQFF
TRBV3-1/TRBV3-2 CASSQGGPGFGSPLHF
TRBV19 CASSMSGGTGNTGELFF
TRBV3-1/TRBV3-2 CASSQVVGWTSGSSYNEQFF